This paragraph reports one T cell receptor (beta chain). TCRdb keeps only in-frame clones here, not all; method: immunoSEQ multiplex PCR. The table has 110,000 or so clones, roughly 84% seen once. In germline, CDR1 is SGHTA, CDR2 FQGTGA. This CDR3 has 16 amino acids. Trimming shortened V by 6 bases and J by 1 base, and 13 bases separated the two germline ends. This entry is derived from a study of T cell responses to AZD1222 COVID-19 vaccine. The source material was peripheral blood, sampled 28 days after the second AZD1222 dose. This chain joins TRBV7-3 and TRBJ2-6; D may be TRBD1 or TRBD2 (5 bases each). The sequence was obtained from an adult who received the AZD1222 COVID-19 vaccine. The CDR3 here is CASSPSGQSGANVLTF. Written as DNA, the CDR3 is TGTGCCAGCAGTCCATCGGGGCAGTCTGGGGCCAACGTCCTGACTTTC.